This T cell receptor beta chain appears in the sequencing data of a study of post-analysis software for immune sequencing data. As for the study in general: Relapsing-remitting, secondary progressive and progressive-relapsing forms made up the multiple sclerosis disease courses. Study-wide results and limits: Elevated frequency relative to controls characterized four or five TRBV segments in patients, TRBV5-6, TRBV5-1 and TRBV20-1 among them. The normalized Chao1 diversity of multiple sclerosis patients was significantly lower than that of controls.

Unique molecular identifiers were built into the TCR beta cDNA libraries. The source material, roughly 0.9 to 11 million T cells, gave rise to about 490,000 cDNA molecules. TCRdb called the PCR reads again in MiXCR, with one record for every CDR3 protein. Of fewer than 850,000 distinct CDR3 sequences listed, around 27% are singletons. About this clonotype: The antigen remains undetermined.

This CDR3 comprises 15 residues. The germline V gene encodes CDR1 SGHTA and CDR2 FQGNSA. Deletions cut 4 bases from V and 5 bases from J, with 17 bases between. The sequenced material came from blood. This chain links TRBV7-2 with TRBJ2-5; maybe TRBD2 (6 bases). The receptor was isolated from a girl aged 10-17 years with multiple sclerosis. Here the CDR3 DNA reads TGTGCCAGCAGCTCCGTGGGCGGGGCCAGGGAGACCCAGTACTTC. It is translated as CASSSVGGARETQYF.